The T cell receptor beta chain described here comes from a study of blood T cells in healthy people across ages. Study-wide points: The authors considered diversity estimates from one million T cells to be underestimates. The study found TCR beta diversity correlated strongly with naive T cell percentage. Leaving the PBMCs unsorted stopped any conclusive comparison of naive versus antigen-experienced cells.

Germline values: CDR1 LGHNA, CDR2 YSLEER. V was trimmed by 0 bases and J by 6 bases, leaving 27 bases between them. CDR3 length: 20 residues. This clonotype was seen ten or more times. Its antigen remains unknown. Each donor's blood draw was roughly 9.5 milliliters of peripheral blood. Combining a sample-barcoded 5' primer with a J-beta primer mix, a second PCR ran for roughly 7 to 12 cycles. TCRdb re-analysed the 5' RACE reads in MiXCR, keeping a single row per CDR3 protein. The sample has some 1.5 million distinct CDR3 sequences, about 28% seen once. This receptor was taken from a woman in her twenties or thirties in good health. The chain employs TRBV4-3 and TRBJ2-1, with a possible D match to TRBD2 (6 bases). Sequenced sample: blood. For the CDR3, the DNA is TGCGCCAGCAGCCAAGACTTGATTCAACCGGGACTCATCCCGGCCAATGAGCAGTTCTTC. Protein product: CASSQDLIQPGLIPANEQFF.